One sample yielded the 26 T cell receptor beta chains listed below, sequenced in a study of T cell responses to AZD1222 COVID-19 vaccine. This table comes from immunoSEQ multiplex PCR, and its TCRdb copy is limited to in-frame clones, with some not included. The data hold 110,000 or so clones, with 89% observed a single time. Here the sequenced sample was peripheral blood, taken 28 days after the second AZD1222 dose. These receptors were collected from an adult who received the AZD1222 COVID-19 vaccine.

The chain has TRBV27 and TRBJ2-5; D may be TRBD2 (5 bases). The CDR3 spans 18 residues. Looked up from germline, CDR1 is MNHEY and CDR2 is SMNVEV (reference sequence). Between the trimmed V and J ends, which lost 0 bases and 5 bases, there was a span of 22 bases. The CDR3 sequence is CASSLSLPGSASRETQYF. CDR3 coding DNA: TGTGCCAGCAGTTTATCCCTTCCCGGGTCGGCTAGCAGGGAGACCCAGTACTTC.

J is TRBJ1-5 and V is TRBV4-2; D possibly corresponds to TRBD1 (5 bases). Trimming took 0 bases from V and 0 from J, leaving 15 bases between them. This CDR3 is 18 amino acids long. In germline, CDR1 is LGHNA, CDR2 YNFKEQ. The CDR3 spells CASSQDFVQAYSNQPQHF. CDR3 DNA: TGTGCCAGCAGCCAAGATTTTGTACAGGCATATAGCAATCAGCCCCAGCATTTT.

V is TRBV23-1 and J is TRBJ2-7, with D perhaps matching TRBD2 (7 bases). TRBV23-1 is an ORF; its function is uncertain. The CDR3 runs to 16 residues. Trimming removed 1 base at V and 3 bases at J, with 16 bases between. The CDR3 spells CASSQWRRGGGYEQYF. CDR3 in DNA: TGCGCCAGCAGTCAATGGCGGAGGGGAGGGGGCTACGAGCAGTACTTC.

V is TRBV7-9 and J is TRBJ2-1; 7 bases fit TRBD1. Germline assignment: CDR1 SEHNR and CDR2 FQNEAQ (reference sequence). This CDR3 is 15 amino acids long. The V segment lost 3 bases and the J segment 4 bases; nucleotides outside the gene matches: 6. The CDR3 protein is CASSLGQSFYNEQFF. The CDR3 coding sequence is TGTGCCAGCAGCTTGGGACAGAGCTTTTACAATGAGCAGTTCTTC.

This chain joins TRBV18 and TRBJ2-4; possibly TRBD1 for D (5 bases). This CDR3 has 15 residues. Per the germline V gene, CDR1 is KGHSH and CDR2 is LQKENI. The V end lost 2 bases, the J end lost 3 bases, and 11 bases lay between the germline ends. The CDR3: CASSPDKGVKNIQYF. The CDR3 DNA follows: TGTGCCAGCTCACCAGATAAAGGGGTCAAAAACATTCAGTACTTC. The whole variable domain, filled in from reference TRBV18 and TRBJ2-4, reads NAGVMQNPRHLVRRRGQEARLRCSPMKGHSHVYWYRQLPEEGLKFMVYLQKENIIDESGMPKERFSAEFPKEGPSILRIQQVVRGDSAAYFCASSPDKGVKNIQYFGAGTRLSVL.

The chain employs TRBV9 and TRBJ1-6, with D maybe TRBD1 (6 bases). The CDR3 has 17 residues. Germline CDR1 and CDR2: SGDLS and YYNGEE. The V end lost 4 bases, the J end lost 6 bases, and 20 bases lay between the germline ends. As DNA, the CDR3 is TGTGCCAGCAGCCGGACAGAAACCCGATCCCTTAATTCACCCCTCCACTTT. Its protein is CASSRTETRSLNSPLHF.

J is TRBJ2-1 and V is TRBV7-2; D remains unclear. Germline CDR1 and CDR2: SGHTA and FQGNSA. This CDR3 is 15 amino acids long. The V and J ends lost 3 bases and 3 bases respectively, with 12 bases between them. CDR3 nucleotides: TGTGCCAGCAGCTTCTCCAGCGAATACTACAATGAGCAGTTCTTC. It yields the protein CASSFSSEYYNEQFF.

The chain has TRBV10-3 and TRBJ1-2, with 9 bases that match TRBD1. CDR3 length equals 15 residues. Germline values: CDR1 ENHRY, CDR2 SYGVKD. J lost 0 bases, V lost 5 bases, and 4 bases had no gene match. CDR3 protein: CAISFGQGSNYGYTF. The DNA of the CDR3 is TGTGCCATCAGTTTTGGACAGGGGTCTAACTATGGCTACACCTTC.

The chain couples TRBV28 to TRBJ1-5; TRBD1 is a possible D gene (5 bases). V was shortened by 4 bases and J by 1 base, with 8 bases between the two germline ends. CDR3 length: 14 amino acids. Germline loops: CDR1 MDHEN, CDR2 SYDVKM. The CDR3: CASSSDNSNQPQHF. In nucleotides, the CDR3 is TGTGCCAGCAGTTCGGACAACAGCAATCAGCCCCAGCATTTT.

The rearrangement uses TRBV6-2 or TRBV6-3 and TRBJ2-7, with 8 positions matching TRBD2. The CDR3 is made up of 15 amino acids. Trimming removed 6 bases from V and 2 bases from J; junction bases left unmatched: 9. Germline-derived CDR1 and CDR2 are MNHEY and SVGEGT. The DNA of the CDR3 is TGTGCCAGCAGCCGTACTAGCGGACCTCCCTACGAGCAGTACTTC. This gives the protein CASSRTSGPPYEQYF.

The gene calls are TRBV4-1 and TRBJ1-2; 8 positions agree with TRBD1. The CDR3 has 14 residues. J lost 7 bases, V lost 5 bases, and 9 bases had no gene match. CDR1 is MGHRA, CDR2 YSYEKL, per germline. Here the CDR3 reads CASSTVTDRVGYTF. CDR3 coding DNA: TGCGCCAGCAGCACCGTTACGGACAGGGTTGGCTACACCTTC.

This rearrangement joins TRBV3-1 (or the pseudogene TRBV3-2) to TRBJ2-5; D call uncertain. Trimming stripped 2 bases from V and 5 bases from J, with 6 bases between. CDR3 size: 12 residues. Germline V CDR1 and CDR2: LGHDT, YNNKEL (reference sequence). CDR3 amino acids: CASSQLSETQYF. As DNA, the CDR3 is TGTGCCAGCAGCCAACTCTCCGAGACCCAGTACTTC.

J is TRBJ1-2 and V is TRBV5-8; unclear D gene. V was cut by 0 bases and J by 6 bases, with 12 bases left in between. The CDR3 loop spans 14 amino acids. The germline V gene encodes CDR1 SGHTS and CDR2 YDEGEE. The CDR3 DNA reads TGTGCCAGCAGCTTGGGCCAGATGCTAGATGGCTACACCTTC. Translation gives CASSLGQMLDGYTF.

The rearrangement joins TRBV2 to TRBJ2-3; the D is unclear. This CDR3 spans 12 amino acids. Germline loops: CDR1 SNHLY, CDR2 FYNNEI. V shed 8 bases and J shed 5 bases, with 11 bases lying between them. The CDR3 DNA is TGTGCCAGCCGAGAAATGGTAGATACGCAGTATTTT. This sequence encodes CASREMVDTQYF.

The chain employs TRBV18 and TRBJ1-6; 8 nucleotides match TRBD1. Germline-derived CDR1 and CDR2 are KGHSH and LQKENI. The CDR3 is 15 residues long. The V and J ends lost 3 bases and 14 bases, in that order; junction bases with no gene match: 12. CDR3 coding DNA: TGTGCCAGCTCACCGGACAGGGACGGACGTTCGGCCCTCCACTTT. Translated, it gives CASSPDRDGRSALHF.

The chain uses TRBV5-4 and TRBJ2-7; TRBD1 matches 8 bases. The CDR3 is made up of 13 amino acids. Germline CDR1 reads SGHNT; CDR2 reads YYREEE (reference sequence). Trimming at V came to 3 bases and at J to 5 bases, leaving 4 bases not matched to a gene. The CDR3, as DNA: TGTGCCAGCAGCTACGGACAGGGCCACGAGCAGTACTTC. Protein sequence: CASSYGQGHEQYF. The full variable domain, completed using reference TRBV5-4 and TRBJ2-7, is ETGVTQSPTHLIKTRGQQVTLRCSSQSGHNTVSWYQQALGQGPQFIFQYYREEENGRGNFPPRFSGLQFPNYSSELNVNALELDDSALYLCASSYGQGHEQYFGPGTRLTVT.

The chain has TRBV18 and TRBJ2-2; perhaps D is TRBD1 or TRBD2 (6 bases each). CDR3 length equals 17 residues. Trimming left V 3 bases short and J 4 bases short, with 18 bases between. Germline loops: CDR1 KGHSH, CDR2 LQKENI. DNA of the CDR3: TGTGCCAGCTCACCCCGGGGGCAGACGATAACCACCGGGGAGCTGTTTTTT. It codes for CASSPRGQTITTGELFF.

This clone has a single count. The chain's CDR3 is CASSQDLVMGLYF. CDR3 DNA: TGCGCCAGCAGCCAAGATCTGGTTATGGGACTGTACTTC. This chain uses TRBV4-1 with TRBJ2-7, with a tentative D call TRBD2 (6 bases). Germline V lookup: CDR1 MGHRA, CDR2 YSYEKL. The length of the CDR3 is 13 residues. V lost 0 bases, J lost 12 bases, and 15 bases lay in between.

CDR3 DNA: TGCGCCAGCAGCCAACACCGGTCAGGGGGCAGCTACGAGCAGTACTTC. Amino acid sequence: CASSQHRSGGSYEQYF. J is TRBJ2-7 and V is TRBV4-1; 8 bases are shared with TRBD1. Germline CDR1 reads MGHRA; CDR2 reads YSYEKL. V shed 2 bases, J shed 3 bases, and the junction held 9 bases outside the gene matches. The CDR3 has 16 residues.

The gene calls are TRBV19 and TRBJ2-4, with D possibly being TRBD1 (5 bases). Trimming removed 9 bases from V and 4 bases from J, with 16 bases in between. There are 14 residues in the CDR3. CDR1 is LNHDA, CDR2 SQIVND, per germline (reference sequence). In DNA form, the CDR3 reads TGTGCCAGCTCACGCACAGGTGATAAAAACATTCAGTACTTC. This translates into CASSRTGDKNIQYF.

This chain joins TRBV4-2 and TRBJ2-7, with D possibly matching TRBD1 (5 bases). The germline V and J ends were trimmed by 1 base and 5 bases, with 15 bases remaining between them. The CDR3 contains 15 residues. From germline, CDR1 is LGHNA and CDR2 YNFKEQ. CDR3 coding DNA: TGTGCCAGCAGCCAAGGAGCCAGGGAAGTGGACGAGCAGTACTTC. It codes for CASSQGAREVDEQYF.

V and J are TRBV15 and TRBJ1-2, with D maybe TRBD1 (5 bases). With 5 bases removed from V and 4 bases from J, the gap between germline ends came to 20 bases. The CDR3 totals 16 residues. Germline CDR1 is LNHNV and CDR2 is YYDKDF (reference sequence). CDR3 nucleotides: TGTGCCACCAGCGGGACTAATTCGGGGGGACGCTATGGCTACACCTTC. The encoded protein is CATSGTNSGGRYGYTF.

The chain combines TRBV11-3 with TRBJ2-7; possibly TRBD1 or TRBD2 for D (5 bases each). The germline gives CDR1 SGHNT, CDR2 YENEEA. The V end was cut by 2 bases, the J end by 3 bases, with 11 bases between. The length of the CDR3 is 14 residues. The CDR3 DNA is TGTGCCAGCAGCTTATCTAGCACAGGCTACGAGCAGTACTTC. It is translated as CASSLSSTGYEQYF.

Here the CDR3 reads CASRQGQGTGGTEAFF. CDR3 bases: TGCGCCAGCAGGCAGGGACAGGGGACTGGTGGGACTGAAGCTTTCTTT. The rearrangement uses TRBV5-1 and TRBJ1-1; 10 bases align to TRBD1. The CDR3 extends over 16 amino acids. The J segment lost 5 bases and the V segment lost 5 bases, leaving 12 bases of the junction unmatched. Per germline, CDR1 SGHRS and CDR2 YFSETQ.

The CDR3 DNA reads as TGCGCCAGCAGCTTGGGGCATGTCGGCGCAGATACGCAGTATTTT. Its protein is CASSLGHVGADTQYF. This chain joins TRBV5-1 and TRBJ2-3; D uncertain. The CDR3 covers 15 residues. CDR1 and CDR2 from the germline V gene are SGHRS and YFSETQ. V lost 0 bases and J lost 4, with 12 bases in between. The entire variable domain, with the rest obtained from reference TRBV5-1 and TRBJ2-3, is as follows: KAGVTQTPRYLIKTRGQQVTLSCSPISGHRSVSWYQQTPGQGLQFLFEYFSETQRNKGNFPGRFSGRQFSNSRSEMNVSTLELGDSALYLCASSLGHVGADTQYFGPGTRLTVL.

In its sample, this clone was seen a few times. V and J are TRBV28 and TRBJ2-1, with a tentative D call TRBD2 (5 bases). V lost 2 bases and J lost 3, with 11 bases in between. This CDR3 is 15 amino acids long. From germline, CDR1 is MDHEN and CDR2 SYDVKM. The CDR3 nucleotides read TGTGCCAGCAGTTTAGCCCCTAGCCTCTACAATGAGCAGTTCTTC. Its translation is CASSLAPSLYNEQFF.